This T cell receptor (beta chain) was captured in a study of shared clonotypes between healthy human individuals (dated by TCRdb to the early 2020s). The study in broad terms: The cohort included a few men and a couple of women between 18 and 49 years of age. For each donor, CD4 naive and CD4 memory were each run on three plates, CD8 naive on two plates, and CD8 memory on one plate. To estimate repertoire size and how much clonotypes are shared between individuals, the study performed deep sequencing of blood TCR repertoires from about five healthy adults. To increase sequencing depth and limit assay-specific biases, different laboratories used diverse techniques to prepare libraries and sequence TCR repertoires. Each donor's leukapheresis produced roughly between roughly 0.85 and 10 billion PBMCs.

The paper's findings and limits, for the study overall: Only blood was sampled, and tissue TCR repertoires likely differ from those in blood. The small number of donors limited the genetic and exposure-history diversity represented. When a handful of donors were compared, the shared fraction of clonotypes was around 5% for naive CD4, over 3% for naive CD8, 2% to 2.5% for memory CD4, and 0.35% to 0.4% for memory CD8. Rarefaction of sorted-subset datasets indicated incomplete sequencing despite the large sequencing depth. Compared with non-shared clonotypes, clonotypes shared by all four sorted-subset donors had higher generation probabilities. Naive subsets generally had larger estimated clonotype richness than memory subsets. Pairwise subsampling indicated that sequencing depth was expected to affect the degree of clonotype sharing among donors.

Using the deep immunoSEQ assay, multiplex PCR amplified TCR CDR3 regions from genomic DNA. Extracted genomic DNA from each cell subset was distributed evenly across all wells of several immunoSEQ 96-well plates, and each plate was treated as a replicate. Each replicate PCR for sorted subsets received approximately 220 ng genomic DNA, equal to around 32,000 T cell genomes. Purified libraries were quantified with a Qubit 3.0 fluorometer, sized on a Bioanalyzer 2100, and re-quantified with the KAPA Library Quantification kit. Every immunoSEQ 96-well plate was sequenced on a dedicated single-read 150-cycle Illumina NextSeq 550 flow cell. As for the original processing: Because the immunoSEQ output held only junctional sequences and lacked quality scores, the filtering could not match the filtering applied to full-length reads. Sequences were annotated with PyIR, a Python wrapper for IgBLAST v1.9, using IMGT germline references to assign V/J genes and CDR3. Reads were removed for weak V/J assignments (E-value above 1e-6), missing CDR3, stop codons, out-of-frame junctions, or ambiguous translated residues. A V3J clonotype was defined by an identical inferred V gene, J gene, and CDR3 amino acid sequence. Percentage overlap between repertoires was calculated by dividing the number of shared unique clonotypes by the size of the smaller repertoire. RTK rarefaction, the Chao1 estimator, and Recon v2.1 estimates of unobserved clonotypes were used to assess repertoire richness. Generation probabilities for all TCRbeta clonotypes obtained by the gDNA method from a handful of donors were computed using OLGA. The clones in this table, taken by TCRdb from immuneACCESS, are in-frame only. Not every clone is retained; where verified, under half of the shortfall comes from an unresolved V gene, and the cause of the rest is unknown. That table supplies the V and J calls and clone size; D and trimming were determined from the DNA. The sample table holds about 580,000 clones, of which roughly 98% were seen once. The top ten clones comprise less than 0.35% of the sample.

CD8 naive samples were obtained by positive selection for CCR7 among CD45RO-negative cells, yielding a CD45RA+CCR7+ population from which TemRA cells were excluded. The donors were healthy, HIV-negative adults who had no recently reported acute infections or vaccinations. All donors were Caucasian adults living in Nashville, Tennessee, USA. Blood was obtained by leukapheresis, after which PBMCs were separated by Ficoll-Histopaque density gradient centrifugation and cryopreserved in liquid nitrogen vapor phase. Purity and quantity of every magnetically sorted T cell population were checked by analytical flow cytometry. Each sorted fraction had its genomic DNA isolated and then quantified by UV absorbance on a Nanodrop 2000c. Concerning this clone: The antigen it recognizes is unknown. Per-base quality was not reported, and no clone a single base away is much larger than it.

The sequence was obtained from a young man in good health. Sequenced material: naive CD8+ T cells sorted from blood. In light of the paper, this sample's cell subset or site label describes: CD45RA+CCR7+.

In nucleotide form, the sequence is TGTGCCAGCACTCGTCCGGGGCAAAATGAGCAGTTCTTC. Translated, this gives CASTRPGQNEQFF. This sequence uses TRBV7-9 and TRBJ2-1, with the D gene possibly TRBD1 or TRBD2, each one fitting 5 bases. Reading from cysteine to phenylalanine, the CDR3 counts 13 amino acids. The DNA shown is the 39-base CDR3, in frame from base 1. CDR1 SEHNR and CDR2 FQNEAQ were looked up in the germline V gene (reference sequence). V lost 7 bases and J lost 7 bases; the stretch between them is 14 bases long.